The source of this T cell receptor (beta chain) is a study of OX40 agonist ivuxolimab in advanced cancers. Here immunoSEQ multiplex PCR was the method, and the copy in TCRdb shows in-frame clones only, minus some. Of 60,000 to 75,000 clones listed, 85% to 90% are singletons. The V end lost 6 bases, the J end lost 2 bases, and 10 bases lay between the germline ends. CDR1 is MDHEN, CDR2 SYDVKM, per germline. CDR3 length: 13 amino acids. The chain combines TRBV28 with TRBJ1-2; possibly TRBD1 for D (6 bases). The clonotype originates from an adult with an advanced solid tumor such as melanoma, head and neck, liver or kidney cancer. Sequencing was performed on CD4+ or CD8+ T cells sorted from blood, taken in a trial of the OX40 agonist ivuxolimab. The CDR3 nucleotides are TGTGCCAGCAGAGTAGACAGGAACTATGGCTACACCTTC. Its translation is CASRVDRNYGYTF.